Listed below are T cell receptor beta chains from one sample, sequenced in a study of T cell repertoires in cytomegalovirus infection. TCRdb redid the calling of the reads with MiXCR, one entry per CDR3 protein. The data hold approximately 500,000 distinct CDR3 sequences, with 16% observed a single time. Sequenced input: CD8+ T cells from PBMCs. The receptors stem from a human donor in good health (CMV status not recorded). Some clones in this sample may be carry-over from other donors' samples. Both conserved end residues are part of each CDR3. The D gene is left open where the match is weak. Rows may omit the clone size; those that give it use once, few, many or a size class.

TRBD1 | TRBJ2-7 | TRBV7-3 | many | CASSVTGGARDEQYF | TGTGCCAGCAGCGTTACAGGGGGCGCACGGGACGAGCAGTACTTC
- | TRBJ1-5 | TRBV19 | - | CASSINENHPGQPQHF | TGTGCCAGTAGTATAAATGAGAACCACCCCGGTCAGCCCCAGCATTTT
- | TRBJ2-1 | TRBV28 | many | CASSLSHVRGNSYNEQFF | TGTGCCAGCAGTTTATCTCACGTCCGCGGGAATTCCTACAATGAGCAGTTCTTC
- | TRBJ2-7 | TRBV11-2 | - | CASSPIRVGQYF | TGTGCCAGCAGCCCAATCAGGGTAGGGCAGTACTTC
TRBD1 | TRBJ1-2 | TRBV18 | many | CASSLRDRRKNYGYTF | TGTGCCAGCTCATTACGGGACAGACGCAAAAACTATGGCTACACCTTC
TRBD2 | TRBJ2-4 | TRBV6-5 | many | CASSYSGEGGNIQYF | TGTGCCAGCAGTTACTCGGGGGAGGGTGGGAACATTCAGTACTTC
- | TRBJ2-3 | TRBV25-1 | - | CASSVGSLGQPDTQYF | TGTGCCAGCAGTGTGGGGTCATTGGGCCAACCAGATACGCAGTATTTT
TRBD1 | TRBJ2-1 | TRBV7-6 | many | CASSSDREPYNEQFF | TGTGCCAGCAGCTCCGACAGGGAACCCTACAATGAGCAGTTCTTC
- | TRBJ2-1 | TRBV24-1 | many | CATSDNSLVPNEQFF | TGTGCCACCAGTGATAACAGTCTAGTTCCCAATGAGCAGTTCTTC
TRBD1 | TRBJ2-2 | TRBV27 | - | CASSIQGANTGELFF | TGTGCCAGCAGTATCCAGGGGGCGAACACCGGGGAGCTGTTTTTT
- | TRBJ2-7 | TRBV12-3/TRBV12-4 | many | CASSFRPYEQYF | TGTGCCAGCAGTTTTCGGCCCTACGAGCAGTACTTC
- | TRBJ2-1 | TRBV6-1 | many | CASTQGPKLNEQFF | TGTGCCAGCACTCAGGGCCCGAAGCTTAATGAGCAGTTCTTC
- | TRBJ2-2 | TRBV7-9 | many | CASSLAPLTTGELFF | TGTGCCAGCAGCTTAGCTCCATTGACCACCGGGGAGCTGTTTTTT
TRBD1 | TRBJ2-7 | TRBV27 | - | CASSPLLRQGVSYEQYF | TGTGCCAGCAGCCCCCTCCTCAGACAGGGGGTTTCCTACGAGCAGTACTTC
- | TRBJ1-5 | TRBV12-3/TRBV12-4 | many | CASSPYRQPQHF | TGTGCCAGCAGTCCATACCGACAGCCCCAGCATTTT
TRBD1 | TRBJ2-5 | TRBV20-1 | many | CSARQGEETQYF | TGCAGTGCTAGACAGGGGGAAGAGACCCAGTACTTC
TRBD2 | TRBJ2-1 | TRBV12-5 | - | CASGLVETSYAPPDNEQFF | TGTGCTAGTGGTTTGGTAGAGACTAGCTACGCGCCGCCTGACAATGAGCAGTTCTTC
- | TRBJ1-2 | TRBV29-1 | - | CSVEDHRNYGYTF | TGCAGCGTTGAAGATCACAGAAACTATGGCTACACCTTC
- | TRBJ1-2 | TRBV2 | - | CASSESDNYGYTF | TGTGCCAGCAGTGAATCGGACAACTATGGCTACACCTTC
TRBD1 | TRBJ2-7 | TRBV7-8 | many | CASSRDRGLNEQYF | TGTGCCAGCAGCCGGGACAGGGGATTGAACGAGCAGTACTTC
- | TRBJ1-4 | TRBV7-9 | many | CASSGGGYEKLFF | TGTGCCAGCAGCGGTGGGGGGTATGAAAAACTGTTTTTT
- | TRBJ2-7 | TRBV29-1 | many | CSVTLDGSSYEQYF | TGCAGCGTGACACTGGACGGGAGCTCCTACGAGCAGTACTTC
- | TRBJ2-7 | TRBV11-2 | - | CASSLGVRYEQYF | TGTGCCAGCAGCTTAGGGGTGCGCTACGAGCAGTACTTC
TRBD1 | TRBJ1-5 | TRBV20-1 | many | CSASTGVNWNQPQHF | TGCAGTGCTAGCACAGGGGTTAATTGGAATCAGCCCCAGCATTTT
TRBD1 | TRBJ1-6 | TRBV7-9 | many | CASSYRQGAFNSPLHF | TGTGCCAGCAGCTACCGACAGGGAGCCTTTAATTCACCCCTCCACTTT
- | TRBJ1-2 | TRBV4-2 | many | CASSQGWPNYGYTF | TGTGCCAGCAGCCAAGGGTGGCCAAACTATGGCTACACCTTC
- | TRBJ1-1 | TRBV7-8 | many | CASSLEVLGTTEAFF | TGTGCCAGCAGCTTAGAAGTTTTGGGGACCACTGAAGCTTTCTTT
TRBD1 | TRBJ2-1 | TRBV10-2 | few | CASSDSGTGLYNEQFF | TGCGCCAGCAGTGATTCCGGGACAGGCCTATACAATGAGCAGTTCTTC
- | TRBJ1-1 | TRBV6-5 | many | CASSYQLNTEAFF | TGTGCCAGCAGTTACCAGTTGAACACTGAAGCTTTCTTT
- | TRBJ2-1 | TRBV20-1 | few | CSARLGGFF | TGCAGTGCGCGACTAGGGGGGTTTTTC
- | TRBJ2-1 | TRBV11-3 | few | CASSTEGNEQFF | TGTGCCAGCAGCACGGAGGGCAATGAGCAGTTCTTC
- | TRBJ1-5 | TRBV28 | - | CASSSPVGSSNQPQHF | TGTGCCAGCAGTTCCCCAGTGGGTAGCAGCAATCAGCCCCAGCATTTT
TRBD1 | TRBJ1-2 | TRBV4-1 | - | CASSHQREPGQGARVPYGYTF | TGCGCCAGCAGCCATCAAAGGGAACCGGGACAGGGGGCGAGGGTACCATATGGCTACACCTTC
TRBD1 | TRBJ2-5 | TRBV2 | - | CASSSRDRAETQYF | TGTGCCAGCAGTTCCCGGGACAGGGCGGAGACCCAGTACTTC
TRBD2 | TRBJ2-7 | TRBV6-5 | few | CASSYPGGGPYEQYF | TGTGCCAGCAGTTATCCGGGGGGGGGGCCCTACGAGCAGTACTTC
TRBD1 | TRBJ1-5 | TRBV7-2 | many | CASSLGDRVSNQPQHF | TGTGCCAGCAGCTTAGGGGACAGGGTGAGCAATCAGCCCCAGCATTTT
- | TRBJ1-1 | TRBV3-1 | many | CASSQDLRGTEAFF | TGTGCCAGCAGCCAAGATCTAAGAGGGACTGAAGCTTTCTTT
TRBD1 | TRBJ2-2 | TRBV6-5 | - | CASSYPTGGSRTGELFF | TGTGCCAGCAGTTACCCCACAGGGGGGAGTAGAACCGGGGAGCTGTTTTTT
- | TRBJ2-7 | TRBV27 | - | CASSDRRHPSYEQYF | TGTGCCAGCAGTGATCGAAGGCACCCTTCCTACGAGCAGTACTTC
TRBD2 | TRBJ2-2 | TRBV7-9 | few | CASSSLAGGNTGELFF | TGTGCCAGCAGCTCACTAGCGGGGGGTAACACCGGGGAGCTGTTTTTT
- | TRBJ2-7 | TRBV5-5 | few | CASRGSGLHSYEQYF | TGTGCCAGCAGAGGGTCAGGGCTACACTCCTACGAGCAGTACTTC
TRBD1 | TRBJ2-7 | TRBV28 | few | CASSAPWDRGEQYF | TGTGCCAGCAGTGCCCCCTGGGACAGGGGCGAGCAGTACTTC
TRBD1 | TRBJ1-5 | TRBV6-6 | - | CASTPGQVNQPQHF | TGTGCCAGCACTCCGGGACAGGTGAATCAGCCCCAGCATTTT
TRBD2 | TRBJ2-1 | TRBV7-8 | many | CASGIIAGGSNEQFF | TGTGCCAGCGGTATAATAGCGGGAGGAAGCAATGAGCAGTTCTTC
TRBD2 | TRBJ2-1 | TRBV2 | - | CASSERGRALYNEQFF | TGTGCCAGCAGTGAACGCGGGAGGGCCCTATACAATGAGCAGTTCTTC
- | TRBJ2-1 | TRBV7-9 | many | CASSQPRGEQFF | TGTGCCAGCAGCCAACCGAGGGGTGAGCAGTTCTTC
- | TRBJ2-7 | TRBV19 | few | CASSKAPYYEQYF | TGTGCCAGTAGTAAGGCTCCTTACTACGAGCAGTACTTC